This entry lists 3 T cell receptor beta chains sequenced from one sample in a study of regulatory T cells in long-lasting Graves disease (dated by TCRdb to the early 2020s). Libraries were prepared through multiplex PCR. The data were produced on an Illumina HiSeq 4000. CDR3 regions were amplified by Arm-PCR with iRepertoire HTBI primers to construct TCR beta libraries. In TCRdb, the public reads were trimmed at Q25 with fastp and aligned with MiXCR, with productive beta chains retained. Rows are unified per CDR3 protein, each entry keeping the most common DNA and genes. This sample is represented by more than 450,000 distinct CDR3 sequences; approximately 12% of them were singletons. The ten largest make up 8% to 10% of the sample. The sample's time point label, in plain terms: newly diagnosed GD, antithyroid drugs for less than 3 months. For both TCR sequencing and RNA sequencing, RNA was extracted from PBMCs using TRIzol.

These data were also reused for a study on T cells in Graves' hyperthyroidism and ophthalmopathy.

The source material was peripheral blood mononuclear cells (PBMCs), sampled at new diagnosis, from a patient treated with antithyroid drugs. Every receptor here comes from a woman younger than 45 with Graves disease. Donor details come from another sample of the same person, matched by shared clones.

This clonotype has ten or more counts. V is TRBV29-1 and J is TRBJ2-3; no firm D call. V was clipped by 6 bases and J by 3 bases, with 16 bases between them. The germline CDR1 and CDR2 sequences are SQVTM and ANQGSEA. This CDR3 is 14 amino acids long. CDR3 loop: CSVRPHGRTDTQYF. The DNA of the CDR3 is TGCAGCGTCCGCCCTCACGGAAGAACAGATACGCAGTATTTT.

This CDR3 reads CASSEKTENQPQHF. The DNA of the CDR3 is TGTGCCAGCAGTGAAAAAACAGAGAATCAGCCCCAGCATTTT. The chain employs TRBV6-2 or TRBV6-3 and TRBJ1-5, with D unresolved. Germline V CDR1 and CDR2: MNHEY, SVGEGT. The V end lost 5 bases, the J end lost 4 bases, and 12 bases lay between the germline ends. This CDR3 has 14 residues.

This clonotype was observed a few times. V gene TRBV24-1 combines with J gene TRBJ1-5, with D uncertain. The CDR3 loop spans 14 amino acids. Germline CDR1 KGHDR, CDR2 SFDVKD. Trimming stripped 4 bases from V and 5 bases from J, with 11 bases between. CDR3 in amino acids: CATSESQRDQPQHF. The CDR3 nucleotides read TGTGCCACCAGTGAATCCCAGCGAGATCAGCCCCAGCATTTT.